The sequence of this T cell receptor (beta chain) was determined in a study of T cell responses to AZD1222 COVID-19 vaccine. Findings of the study overall: The breadth and depth of Spike-specific TCRs increased once two AZD1222 doses had been given. Donors skewed white British and female; clonal diversity was possibly underestimated.

This clone was counted only a few times. The target antigen is unknown. Clones were read by immunoSEQ multiplex PCR, and TCRdb kept only the in-frame ones, dropping some. This sample yields more than 90,000 clones, of which around 87% are seen a single time; roughly 10% belongs to the top ten. The V and J ends lost 0 bases and 5 bases respectively, with 5 bases between them. In germline, CDR1 is MNHNS, CDR2 SASEGT. The CDR3 has 13 residues. Second doses at about 4 or about 12 weeks were pooled. This sample comprised peripheral blood, obtained 28 days after the second AZD1222 dose. The source is an adult who received the AZD1222 COVID-19 vaccine. The chain uses TRBV6-1 and TRBJ1-5, with D unresolved. The CDR3 region is CASSEARYQPQHF. The CDR3 DNA is TGTGCCAGCAGTGAAGCCAGATATCAGCCCCAGCATTTT.